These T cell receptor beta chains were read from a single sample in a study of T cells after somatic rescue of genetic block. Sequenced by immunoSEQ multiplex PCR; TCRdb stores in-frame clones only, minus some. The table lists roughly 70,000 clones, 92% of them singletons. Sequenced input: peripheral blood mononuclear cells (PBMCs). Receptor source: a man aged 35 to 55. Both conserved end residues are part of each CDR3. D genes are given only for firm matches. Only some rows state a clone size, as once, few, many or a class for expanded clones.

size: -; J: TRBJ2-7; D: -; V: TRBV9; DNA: TGTGCCAGCAGCCCGCTGGGATGGGCGGAAGAGGGCTACGAGCAGTACTTC; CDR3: CASSPLGWAEEGYEQYF
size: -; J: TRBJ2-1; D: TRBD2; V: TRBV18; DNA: TGTGCCAGCTCGCCTTGGGTTAGCGGGCGCAATGAGCAGTTCTTC; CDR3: CASSPWVSGRNEQFF
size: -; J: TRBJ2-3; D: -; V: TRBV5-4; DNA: TGTGCCAGCAGCTCTCCAGGGGTTAGCACAGATACGCAGTATTTT; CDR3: CASSSPGVSTDTQYF
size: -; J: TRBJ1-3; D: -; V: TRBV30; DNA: TGTGCCTGGGGAAATTTCCCACCTAACACTGGAAACACCATATATTTT; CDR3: CAWGNFPPNTGNTIYF
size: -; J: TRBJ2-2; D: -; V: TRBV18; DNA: TGTGCCAGCTCACCTCTCTTCTCAAGACCAAGGGCCACCGGGGAGCTGTTTTTT; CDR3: CASSPLFSRPRATGELFF
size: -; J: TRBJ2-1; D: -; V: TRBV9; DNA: TGTGCCAGCAGCGTAGGTCAGGGAAACAATGAGCAGTTCTTC; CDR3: CASSVGQGNNEQFF
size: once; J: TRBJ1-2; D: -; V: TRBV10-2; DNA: TGCGCCAGCGTAGGAGGCTATGGCTACACCTTC; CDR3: CASVGGYGYTF
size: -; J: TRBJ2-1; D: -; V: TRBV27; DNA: TGTGCCAGCAGTTCTCGCCCCAATGAGCAGTTCTTC; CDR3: CASSSRPNEQFF
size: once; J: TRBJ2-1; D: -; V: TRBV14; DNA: TGTGCCAGCAGCCCCACAACGGGTTACAATGAGCAGTTCTTC; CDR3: CASSPTTGYNEQFF
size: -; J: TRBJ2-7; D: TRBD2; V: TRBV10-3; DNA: TGTGCCATCAGCGGGGCGGGAGGGCCGTACGAGCAGTACTTC; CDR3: CAISGAGGPYEQYF
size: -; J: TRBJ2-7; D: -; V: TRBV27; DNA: TGTGCCAGCAGTCCGGTGGTAGCGCGTTCCTACGAGCAGTACTTC; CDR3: CASSPVVARSYEQYF
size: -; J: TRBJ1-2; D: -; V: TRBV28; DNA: TGTGCCAGCAGTTTTCCCCCGACAGCAGTCTTC; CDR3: CASSFPPTAVF
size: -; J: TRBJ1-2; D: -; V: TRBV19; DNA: TGTGCCAGTAGTATAACCTGGGCTAACTATGGCTACACCTTC; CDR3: CASSITWANYGYTF
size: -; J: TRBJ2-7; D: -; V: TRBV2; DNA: TGTGCCAGCAGTGAGCCTGGGGGGATCTCCTACGAGCAGTACTTC; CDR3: CASSEPGGISYEQYF
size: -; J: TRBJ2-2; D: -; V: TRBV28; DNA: TGTGCCAGCAGTTTGGGGTGGATGGGGGAGCTGTTTTTT; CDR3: CASSLGWMGELFF
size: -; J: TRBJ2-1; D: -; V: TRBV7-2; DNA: TGTGCCAGCAGCTTAGGGACAGTCAATGAGCAGTTCTTC; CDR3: CASSLGTVNEQFF
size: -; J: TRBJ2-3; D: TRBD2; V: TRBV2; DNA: TGTGCCAGCAGTTCCCTAGCGGGGAGAGATACGCAGTATTTT; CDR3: CASSSLAGRDTQYF
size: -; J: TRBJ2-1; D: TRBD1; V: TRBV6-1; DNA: TGTGCCAGCAGGGGGACAGGGGAGTCCTACAATGAGCAGTTCTTC; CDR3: CASRGTGESYNEQFF
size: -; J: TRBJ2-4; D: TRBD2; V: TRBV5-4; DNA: TGTGCCAGCAGCTGGGGACTAGCGGGAGACCTCGCCAAAAACATTCAGTACTTC; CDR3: CASSWGLAGDLAKNIQYF
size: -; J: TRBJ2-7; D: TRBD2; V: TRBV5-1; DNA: TGCGCCAGCAGCTTACCTAGACTAGCGGGAGGGGACGAGCAGTACTTC; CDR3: CASSLPRLAGGDEQYF
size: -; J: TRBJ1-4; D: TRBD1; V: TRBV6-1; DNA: TGTGCCAGCAGTGAAGCTTTGGGACAGGGGAATGAAAAACTGTTTTTT; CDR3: CASSEALGQGNEKLFF
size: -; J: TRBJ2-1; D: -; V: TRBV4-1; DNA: TGCGCCAGCAGCCCCCAGGGGGCTCTGCGGGAGGGAAATTACAATGAGCAGTTCTTC; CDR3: CASSPQGALREGNYNEQFF
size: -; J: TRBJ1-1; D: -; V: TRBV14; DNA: TGTGCCAGCAGCCAATCTTTCCAGGGTACCACTGAAGCTTTCTTT; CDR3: CASSQSFQGTTEAFF
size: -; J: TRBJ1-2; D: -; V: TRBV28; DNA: TGTGCCAGCAGTGAGCAGTTCGACTATGGCTACACCTTC; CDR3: CASSEQFDYGYTF
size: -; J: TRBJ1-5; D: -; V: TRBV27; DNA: TGTGCCAGCAGTTTACGGGGGGAAAGCGAGCCCCAGCATTTT; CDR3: CASSLRGESEPQHF
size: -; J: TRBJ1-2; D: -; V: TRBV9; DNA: TGTGCCAGCAGCACCAGGATGGGGTTCAACTATGGCTACACCTTC; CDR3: CASSTRMGFNYGYTF
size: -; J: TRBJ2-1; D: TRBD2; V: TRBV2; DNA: TGTGCCAGCAGTGAAGCGCAAGGACTAGCAAGTTCCTACAATGAGCAGTTCTTC; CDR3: CASSEAQGLASSYNEQFF
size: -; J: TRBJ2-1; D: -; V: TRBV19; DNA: TGTGCCAGTAGTAGAAGCAGGGGTCCCTACAATGAGCAGTTCTTC; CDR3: CASSRSRGPYNEQFF
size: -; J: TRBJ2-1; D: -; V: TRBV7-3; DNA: TGTGCCAGCAGCCAATCAGGGGGGGCTAGTGAGCAGTTCTTC; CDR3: CASSQSGGASEQFF
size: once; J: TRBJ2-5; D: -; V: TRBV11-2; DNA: TGTGCCAGCAGCTTGTCTGGGGGCCCGATTCAAGAGACCCAGTACTTC; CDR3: CASSLSGGPIQETQYF
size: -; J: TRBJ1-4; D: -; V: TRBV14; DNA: TGTGCCAGCAGCCCCCGACAGGTCTGGAATGAAAAACTGTTTTTT; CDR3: CASSPRQVWNEKLFF
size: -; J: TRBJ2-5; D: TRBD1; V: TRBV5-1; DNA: TGCGCCAGCAGCCGTGACAGGGGGCGATTAGAGACCCAGTACTTC; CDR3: CASSRDRGRLETQYF
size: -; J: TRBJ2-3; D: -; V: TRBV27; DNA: TGTGCCAGCAGTTTAGGAGGGAGCACGGGGGATACGCAGTATTTT; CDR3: CASSLGGSTGDTQYF
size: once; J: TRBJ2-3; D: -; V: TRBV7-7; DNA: TGTGCCAGCAGCTTAGGACTAGGAGATACGCAGTATTTT; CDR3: CASSLGLGDTQYF
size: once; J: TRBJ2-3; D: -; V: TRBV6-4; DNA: TGTGCCAGCAGTGACTCACCTAGCACAGATACGCAGTATTTT; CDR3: CASSDSPSTDTQYF
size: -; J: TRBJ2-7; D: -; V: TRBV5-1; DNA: TGCGCCAGCAGGTCAGGGACTCTCGCCTACGAGCAGTACTTC; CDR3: CASRSGTLAYEQYF
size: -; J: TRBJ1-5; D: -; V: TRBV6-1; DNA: TGTGCCAGCAGTGACCGGGACGTATATAATCAGCCCCAGCATTTT; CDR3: CASSDRDVYNQPQHF
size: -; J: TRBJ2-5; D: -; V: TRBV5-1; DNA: TGCGCCAGCAGCTCTTCAGGGGTCGTGGCGGCTATACAAGAGACCCAGTACTTC; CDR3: CASSSSGVVAAIQETQYF
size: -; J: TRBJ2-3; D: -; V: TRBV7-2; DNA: TGTGCCAGCAGCGCCGGCCAGGGGTTCCTCGGCACAGATACGCAGTATTTT; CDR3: CASSAGQGFLGTDTQYF
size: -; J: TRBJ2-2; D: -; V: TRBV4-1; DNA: TGCGCCAGCAGGCGACAGGGACTCGCCGGGGAGCTGTTTTTT; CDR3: CASRRQGLAGELFF
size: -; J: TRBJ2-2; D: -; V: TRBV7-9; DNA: TGTGCCAGCAGCTTAGCGAGCTACACCGGGGAGCTGTTTTTT; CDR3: CASSLASYTGELFF
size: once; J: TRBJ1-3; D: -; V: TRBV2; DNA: TGTGCCAGCAGTAAAGGACAAGAAAGGCCACTTACTTATTTT; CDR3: CASSKGQERPLTYF
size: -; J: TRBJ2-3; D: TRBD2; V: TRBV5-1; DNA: TGCGCCAGCAGCTTCAGCGGGGGCTCAGATACGCAGTATTTT; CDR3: CASSFSGGSDTQYF
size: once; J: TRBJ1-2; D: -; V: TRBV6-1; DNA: TGTGCCAGCAGTGCAACCGGGACCTCGGTCGGCTACACCTTC; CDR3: CASSATGTSVGYTF
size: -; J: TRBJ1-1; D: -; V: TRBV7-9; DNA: TGTGCCAGCAGCCACTTCGGGCAGCTGAACACTGAAGCTTTCTTT; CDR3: CASSHFGQLNTEAFF
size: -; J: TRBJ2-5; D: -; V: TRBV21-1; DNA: TGTGCCAGCAGCAGACTAGCGGGAGTAAGGCCACAAGAGACCCAGTACTTC; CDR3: CASSRLAGVRPQETQYF
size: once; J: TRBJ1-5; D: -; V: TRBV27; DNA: TGTGCCAGCAGTCCCCGGGGAGGCCTCAATCAGCCCCAGCATTTT; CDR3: CASSPRGGLNQPQHF